This TCR beta chain was sequenced for a study of CD4 T cells in relation to SARS-CoV-2 and coronaviruses. Study in general: After roughly 9 days of antigen culture, PBMC TCR beta CDR3s were sequenced. Findings and caveats of the study: Crossreactive clones expanded significantly less to SARS-CoV-2 than monoreactive clones.

Sorted naive or memory CD4+ cells met CEF peptides for 10 days. Regarding this clone: Its antigen is unknown.

V was clipped by 5 bases and J by 6 bases; unmatched bases: 9. The CDR3 loop spans 15 amino acids. Per the germline V gene, CDR1 is SEHNR and CDR2 is FQNEAQ (reference sequence). Repertoires were generated with immunoSEQ multiplex PCR, while TCRdb's copy carries only in-frame clones and drops some. Found here are tens of thousands of clones, 70% to 85% of them singletons; the top ten hold 2.5% to 3%. J is TRBJ2-1 and V is TRBV7-9, with 8 bases lining up with TRBD1. The sequence came from an adult with COVID-19. The sample consisted of memory CD4+ T cells from PBMCs, cultured in vitro. This CDR3 reads CASSPGGQDINEQFF. The CDR3 DNA follows: TGTGCCAGCAGCCCAGGGGGACAGGATATCAATGAGCAGTTCTTC.